Below, 5 T cell receptor beta chains from the same sample are listed, as sequenced in a study of T cell responses to AZD1222 COVID-19 vaccine. Assay: immunoSEQ multiplex PCR; the TCRdb copy retains only in-frame clones and omits some. The sample records some 130,000 clones, about nine tenths being singletons. This sample comprised peripheral blood, obtained 28 days after the second AZD1222 dose. The receptors derive from an adult who received the AZD1222 COVID-19 vaccine.

The rearrangement links TRBV27 to TRBJ1-1, with D unclear. Per the germline V gene, CDR1 is MNHEY and CDR2 is SMNVEV (reference sequence). Trimming removed 4 bases at V and 6 bases at J, with 12 bases between. The CDR3 sequence is 13 residues long. The CDR3 protein is CASSYLSGPEAFF. The CDR3 coding sequence is TGTGCCAGCAGTTATTTGAGCGGCCCTGAAGCTTTCTTT.

This chain links TRBV18 with TRBJ1-1; D unclear. V lost 3 bases, J lost 1 base, and 15 bases lay in between. In germline, CDR1 is KGHSH, CDR2 LQKENI. The CDR3 extends over 16 amino acids. The CDR3 sequence is CASSPGVPLSNTEAFF. CDR3 DNA sequence: TGTGCCAGCTCACCGGGAGTTCCTTTATCGAACACTGAAGCTTTCTTT.

CDR3 protein: CASSLGGPTSSYNEQFF. The DNA for the CDR3 is TGTGCCAGCAGCTTAGGCGGTCCGACGAGCTCCTACAATGAGCAGTTCTTC. J is TRBJ2-1 and V is TRBV11-2; D remains unclear. The V gene's germline CDR1 is SGHAT and CDR2 FQNNGV. This CDR3 is 17 amino acids long. V lost 1 base to trimming and J lost 0 bases, with 13 bases between them.

This clone was seen a handful of times. This rearrangement joins TRBV6-1 to TRBJ1-1, with 7 bases that match TRBD1. Germline V CDR1 and CDR2: MNHNS, SASEGT. After removal of 1 base from V and 3 bases from J, the junction contained 8 bases not matched to a gene. This CDR3 has 16 residues. CDR3 sequence (DNA): TGTGCCAGCAGTGAAGAGGCGACAGGGATCGACACTGAAGCTTTCTTT. Encoded protein: CASSEEATGIDTEAFF.

The chain employs TRBV30 and TRBJ2-3; TRBD2 might be the D (5 bases). From germline, CDR1 is GTSNPN and CDR2 SVGIG (reference sequence). Trimming took 5 bases from V and 0 from J, leaving 9 bases between them. This CDR3 is 13 amino acids long. CDR3 coding DNA: TGTGCCTGGGAGGGCGGTAGCACAGATACGCAGTATTTT. This codes for CAWEGGSTDTQYF.